This TCR beta chain was sequenced in a study of T cell responses to AZD1222 COVID-19 vaccine. TCRdb's copy holds only in-frame clones and misses some; the assay was immunoSEQ multiplex PCR. The table records around 120,000 clones, around 93% of them present only once. Worth noting for this clone: As yet, its antigen is unknown.

Study observations and caveats: Spike-specific TCRs gained breadth and depth after people received two AZD1222 doses. Repertoire sampling happened only post peak T cell response. Females made up more of the donors, who were largely white British, and clonal diversity may have come out too low.

Trimming cost V 8 bases and J 4 bases; bases outside gene matches: 12. The germline V gene encodes CDR1 SNHLY and CDR2 FYNNEI. The CDR3 extends over 16 amino acids. This receptor was taken from an adult in good health. The chain combines TRBV2 with TRBJ1-5; TRBD1 matches at 9 bases. Material: peripheral blood, obtained on day 0 of AZD1222 vaccination. Written as DNA, the CDR3 is TGTGCCAGCTTTCACGGACAGGGGCTGGAGAATCAGCCCCAGCATTTT. Its translation is CASFHGQGLENQPQHF.